A single sample is the source of the 27 T cell receptor beta chains below, sequenced in a study of early T cells in non-severe SARS-CoV-2 infection (dated by TCRdb to 2020 to 2022). The library came from 5' RACE. The sample was run on a NextSeq 500. TCRdb trimmed public reads at Q25 via fastp, called clones via MiXCR and kept in-frame beta chains. Rows with a matching CDR3 protein are joined into one entry that keeps the most common DNA and genes. The sample records about 27,000 distinct CDR3 sequences, 4.5% to 6% of which are singletons. 0.92% of the sample goes to the ten largest clones. Sequencing input: whole blood. These receptors came from an adult who was a healthcare worker with PCR-confirmed SARS-CoV-2 infection or an uninfected control (not recorded which).

This clonotype has ten or more counts. This sequence joins TRBV7-9 and TRBJ1-1; D not certain. CDR3 length equals 14 residues. Germline V gives CDR1 SEHNR, CDR2 FQNEAQ (reference sequence). The V gene lost 5 bases and the J gene lost 4 bases, with 14 bases spanning the gap. CDR3 region: CASSVWTLGTEAFF. Here the CDR3 DNA reads TGTGCCAGCAGCGTTTGGACCCTGGGCACTGAAGCTTTCTTT.

This clonotype was recorded many times. The gene calls are TRBV20-1 and TRBJ2-7; TRBD2 matches at 9 bases. The CDR3 runs to 16 residues. The germline gives CDR1 DFQATT, CDR2 SNEGSKA (reference sequence). The junction had 13 bases not matched to a gene; V was cut back by 2 bases and J by 5 bases. The CDR3 nucleotides read TGCAGTGCTAGAAAAGGGGGCGGGAGCGGGAGGCACGAGCAGTACTTC. Amino acids: CSARKGGGSGRHEQYF.

This clonotype was observed many times. The V and J genes are TRBV7-9 and TRBJ2-7; the D is unclear. V lost 5 bases to trimming and J lost 3 bases, with 17 bases between them. CDR3 size: 15 residues. The germline V gene has CDR1 SEHNR and CDR2 FQNEAQ (reference sequence). DNA for the CDR3: TGTGCCAGCAGCCCCCCGGTGACCGGAAGCTACGAGCAGTACTTC. Translation gives CASSPPVTGSYEQYF.

This clonotype was found many times. J is TRBJ2-7 and V is TRBV29-1; D call uncertain. V dropped 2 bases and J dropped 5 bases, with 16 bases sitting between them. Germline CDR1 is SQVTM and CDR2 is ANQGSEA. The CDR3 sequence is 14 residues long. CDR3 protein: CSVEPGPLGNEQYF. The CDR3 nucleotides read TGCAGCGTTGAACCGGGTCCCCTCGGAAACGAGCAGTACTTC.

The sample holds many counts of this clonotype. The chain uses TRBV30 and TRBJ1-1; a possible D gene is TRBD1 (5 bases). V was clipped by 7 bases and J by 1 base, with 13 bases between them. The CDR3 is made up of 13 amino acids. The germline V gene has CDR1 GTSNPN and CDR2 SVGIG (reference sequence). The CDR3 protein is CALWTNKNTEAFF. As DNA, the CDR3 is TGTGCCTTATGGACAAACAAGAACACTGAAGCTTTCTTT. Full variable domain (rest looked up from reference TRBV30 and TRBJ1-1): SQTIHQWPATLVQPVGSPLSLECTVEGTSNPNLYWYRQAAGRGLQLLFYSVGIGQISSEVPQNLSASRPQDRQFILSSKKLLLSDSGFYLCALWTNKNTEAFFGQGTRLTVV.

A word on this clonotype: The conserved closing phenylalanine or tryptophan is absent in this CDR3, likely reflecting a read error. The V gene is TRBV5-1, the J gene TRBJ2-3, with 7 nucleotides matching TRBD1. The CDR3 totals 15 residues. The ends lost 4 bases at V and 4 bases at J; junction bases unmatched: 9. Germline CDR1 and CDR2: SGHRS and YFSETQ. CDR3 in DNA: TGCGCCAGCAGCGTCGAGGGGGCGAGGGCAGATACGCAGTATCTT. This translates into CASSVEGARADTQYL.

The chain employs TRBV11-2 and TRBJ2-1; D could derive from TRBD1 or TRBD2 (5 bases each). CDR3 length equals 15 residues. Germline V gene data show CDR1 as SGHAT and CDR2 as FQNNGV. Trimming left V 3 bases short and J 3 bases short, with 12 bases between. Here the CDR3 DNA reads TGTGCCAGCAGCTTCCCCGGGGCCATCTACAATGAGCAGTTCTTC. Translated: CASSFPGAIYNEQFF.

CDR3 sequence: CASSFRGSGNTIYF. The CDR3 bases are TGTGCCAGCAGTTTTCGGGGATCTGGAAACACCATATATTTT. The chain has TRBV28 and TRBJ1-3; no reliable D call. Germline V lookup: CDR1 MDHEN, CDR2 SYDVKM. The CDR3 is made up of 14 amino acids. Deletions cut 3 bases from V and 1 base from J, with 7 bases between.

The chain joins TRBV5-4 to TRBJ2-1; D gene unclear. Germline CDR1 is SGHNT and CDR2 is YYREEE (reference sequence). There are 16 residues in the CDR3. Between the trimmed V and J ends, which lost 2 bases and 0 bases, there was a span of 12 bases. The CDR3 sequence is CASSFRLDRSYNEQFF. The CDR3 DNA sequence: TGTGCCAGCAGCTTTCGGCTAGATCGCTCCTACAATGAGCAGTTCTTC.

The sample holds many counts of this clonotype. The chain recombines TRBV20-1 with TRBJ1-4; D perhaps matches TRBD1 (6 bases). The germline V gene has CDR1 DFQATT and CDR2 SNEGSKA (reference sequence). V was trimmed by 0 bases and J by 7 bases, leaving 18 bases between them. There are 16 residues in the CDR3. The CDR3 sequence is CSARDPRDIGTEKLFF. The DNA of the CDR3 is TGCAGTGCTAGAGATCCCCGGGACATCGGGACTGAAAAACTGTTTTTT.

This clonotype has more than one count but fewer than ten. This rearrangement joins TRBV4-3 to TRBJ1-6; a possible D gene is TRBD1 (6 bases). Trimming removed 1 base from V and 7 bases from J, with 14 bases in between. The CDR3 sequence is 16 residues long. Germline-derived CDR1 and CDR2 are LGHNA and YSLEER. The CDR3 nucleotides are TGCGCCAGCAGCCAAGGTTACGGACAGCTAAATTCACCCCTCCACTTT. Translated: CASSQGYGQLNSPLHF.

At least ten counts were recorded for this clonotype. CDR3 DNA sequence: TGTGCCAGCAGTTACTCATTGACAGGGGGAGCCTATGGCTACACCTTC. Protein product: CASSYSLTGGAYGYTF. The J gene is TRBJ1-2, the V gene TRBV6-5; 9 nucleotides line up with TRBD1. V trimming: 0 bases; J trimming: 4 bases; junction bases outside the gene matches: 6. The CDR3 length is 16 residues. From germline, CDR1 is MNHEY and CDR2 SVGAGI.

Ten or more counts support this clonotype. The genes are TRBV7-8 and TRBJ1-1; 10 bases are a match to TRBD1. V was clipped by 3 bases and J by 0 bases; unmatched bases: 10. Germline CDR1 and CDR2: SGHVS and FQNEAQ. CDR3 length: 18 residues. As DNA, the CDR3 is TGTGCCAGCAGCTTCCGGACAGGGGGTAACCCCATGAACACTGAAGCTTTCTTT. This encodes CASSFRTGGNPMNTEAFF.

This clonotype was counted many times. The chain links TRBV10-2 to TRBJ2-3, with unresolved D. The germline gives CDR1 WSHSY, CDR2 SAAADI. Trimming took off 0 bases at V and 6 bases at J, with 19 bases between the two ends. The CDR3 length is 17 residues. The CDR3 protein is CASSESIISSRRDTQYF. The CDR3 nucleotides are TGCGCCAGCAGTGAGTCGATTATAAGTTCTCGACGGGATACGCAGTATTTT.

This chain connects TRBV15 to TRBJ2-2; D ambiguous. The CDR3 extends over 22 amino acids. Between the trimmed V and J ends, which lost 5 bases and 2 bases, there was a span of 33 bases. Per germline, CDR1 LNHNV and CDR2 YYDKDF (reference sequence). In nucleotides, the CDR3 is TGTGCCACCAGCTCCGCCGGAAACATTTCCCCCTTCCCCAGACAAAACACCGGGGAGCTGTTTTTT. Its protein product is CATSSAGNISPFPRQNTGELFF.

The chain couples TRBV5-1 to TRBJ2-5; D ambiguous. The CDR3 extends over 13 amino acids. Trimming removed 5 bases at V and 5 bases at J, with 13 bases between. From germline, CDR1 is SGHRS and CDR2 YFSETQ. CDR3 coding DNA: TGCGCCAGCAGAGTCAGGACCTTGGAGACCCAGTACTTC. This encodes CASRVRTLETQYF.

This clonotype has more than one count but fewer than ten. V is TRBV28 and J is TRBJ1-1; D unclear. CDR3 length equals 13 residues. Germline loops: CDR1 MDHEN, CDR2 SYDVKM. V lost 4 bases to trimming and J lost 3 bases, with 9 bases between them. In DNA, the CDR3 is TGTGCCAGCAGTTCCCCAAGTCACACTGAAGCTTTCTTT. Translating it yields CASSSPSHTEAFF.

This clonotype occurred many times. The chain uses TRBV5-1 and TRBJ2-1; the D is unclear. The CDR3 contains 15 residues. Trimming left V 3 bases short and J 0 bases short, with 10 bases between. Germline V gene data show CDR1 as SGHRS and CDR2 as YFSETQ. CDR3 loop: CASSSGSSSYNEQFF. Written as DNA, the CDR3 is TGCGCCAGCAGCTCCGGGTCGAGCTCCTACAATGAGCAGTTCTTC.

This clonotype was seen many times. The rearrangement joins TRBV20-1 to TRBJ2-3; 9 positions agree with TRBD2. CDR3 length: 14 residues. Trimming took 6 bases from V and 3 from J; bases not matched to a gene: 7. Germline V CDR1 and CDR2: DFQATT, SNEGSKA (reference sequence). The DNA of the CDR3 is TGCAGTGCATTAGCTAGCGGGGTGACAGATACGCAGTATTTT. It encodes CSALASGVTDTQYF.

This clonotype is labeled medium-sized. The rearrangement links TRBV6-6 to TRBJ2-5; no reliable D call. This CDR3 has 11 residues. V was pared by 2 bases and J by 5 bases, with 3 bases between. Germline V lookup: CDR1 MNHNY, CDR2 SVGAGI (reference sequence). Here the CDR3 reads CASSYRETQYF. The DNA of the CDR3 is TGTGCCAGCAGTTACCGCGAGACCCAGTACTTC.

This clonotype showed up just a few times. This chain connects TRBV5-1 to TRBJ2-1, with 12 bases lining up with TRBD2. CDR1 SGHRS and CDR2 YFSETQ come from the germline V gene. The CDR3 sequence is 15 residues long. Trimming took 4 bases from V and 9 from J; bases not matched to a gene: 8. The CDR3 nucleotides read TGCGCCAGCAGCCCGACTAGCGGGAGACTTGGTGAGCAGTTCTTC. Protein: CASSPTSGRLGEQFF.

The table lists this clonotype with a few counts. This chain's CDR3 is CASSLERTSNEKLFF. CDR3 DNA: TGTGCCAGCAGCTTAGAAAGGACTTCTAATGAAAAACTGTTTTTT. The V and J genes are TRBV7-8 and TRBJ1-4, with no clear D. V lost 1 base, J lost 3 bases, and 9 bases lay in between. The CDR3 has 15 amino acids. Germline V gene sequence: CDR1 SGHVS, CDR2 FQNEAQ.

This clonotype was observed at least ten times. The chain recombines TRBV7-2 with TRBJ1-1; D is possibly TRBD1 (5 bases). V gave up 0 bases and J gave up 7 bases, with 9 bases separating them. CDR3 size: 13 residues. Germline CDR1 SGHTA, CDR2 FQGNSA. DNA for the CDR3: TGTGCCAGCAGCTTAGCCCGACAGAATGAAGCTTTCTTT. This encodes CASSLARQNEAFF.

This rearrangement joins TRBV5-1 to TRBJ2-2; TRBD1 or TRBD2 may be the D gene (5 bases each). V was cut by 3 bases and J by 5 bases, with 11 bases left in between. This CDR3 is 14 amino acids long. Germline values: CDR1 SGHRS, CDR2 YFSETQ. CDR3 loop: CASSSSEGTGELFF. DNA of the CDR3: TGCGCCAGCAGCTCCTCAGAGGGGACCGGGGAGCTGTTTTTT.

Only a few counts were recorded for this clonotype. The CDR3 protein is CASSSPLRLAGGRGKTQYF. CDR3 bases: TGTGCCAGCAGCTCCCCCCTCCGACTAGCGGGGGGCCGGGGAAAGACCCAGTACTTC. The chain recombines TRBV7-6 with TRBJ2-5; the match to TRBD2 covers 13 bases. The CDR3 sequence is 19 residues long. V lost 4 bases, J lost 6 bases, and 17 bases stayed unmatched. Germline CDR1 and CDR2: SGHVS and FNYEAQ.

By share, this clonotype ranks as medium-sized. The rearrangement joins TRBV7-9 to TRBJ1-6, with TRBD1 matching over 7 bases. This CDR3 has 15 amino acids. The trim removed 4 bases at V and 9 bases at J, leaving 9 bases unmatched. CDR1 SEHNR and CDR2 FQNEAQ come from the germline V gene (reference sequence). The CDR3 protein is CASSSPGQRGSPLHF. The DNA of the CDR3 is TGTGCCAGCAGCTCGCCGGGACAGCGGGGTTCACCCCTCCACTTT. The whole variable domain, remainder taken from reference TRBV7-9 and TRBJ1-6, is DTGVSQNPRHKITKRGQNVTFRCDPISEHNRLYWYRQTLGQGPEFLTYFQNEAQLEKSRLLSDRFSAERPKGSFSTLEIQRTEQGDSAMYLCASSSPGQRGSPLHFGNGTRLTVT.

V gene TRBV20-1 combines with J gene TRBJ2-7, with 8 bases aligning to TRBD2. V dropped 5 bases and J dropped 5; count of bases not matched to a gene: 11. Germline CDR1 DFQATT, CDR2 SNEGSKA (reference sequence). The CDR3 has 14 amino acids. The CDR3 is CSADIGGAPHEQYF. The CDR3 bases are TGCAGTGCTGATATCGGGGGGGCTCCCCACGAGCAGTACTTC.